A single T cell receptor (beta chain) is shown here with its context. Data came from immunoSEQ multiplex PCR; TCRdb stores just in-frame clones and leaves some out. The sample holds 80,000 to 85,000 clones; 84% are singletons and the top ten take about 12%. The germline V and J ends were trimmed by 3 bases and 4 bases, with 10 bases remaining between them. Germline lookup yields CDR1 ENHRY and CDR2 SYGVKD. This CDR3 comprises 14 residues. The data belong to a study of blood T cell repertoires in COVID-19. Study-wide background: In each case, the material was cDNA or gDNA derived from T cells, B-cell-depleted T cells, or PBMCs.

Specimen: peripheral blood. The chain couples TRBV10-3 to TRBJ1-5; D perhaps matches TRBD1 (6 bases). The TCR was taken from a human donor in a cohort sampled during active COVID-19. In nucleotides, the CDR3 is TGTGCCATCAGTGAACAGGGCCCTAATCAGCCCCAGCATTTT. Translating gives CAISEQGPNQPQHF.